This TCR beta chain stems from a study of T-cell reconstitution after alpha-beta-depleted transplantation in children. Points from the study as a whole: Reportedly, roughly two months post-transplant, alpha-beta T cells arose from several hundred expanded graft clones. The origin of high day-60 TCRbeta diversity in some patients lay in surviving recipient T cells and thymic progenitors. T-cell numbers and diversity, one year after transplant, stemmed largely from T cells that were newly produced.

Preparing the TCRbeta library involved the use of unique molecular identifiers. TCRdb itself ran the PCR reads through MiXCR, one entry per CDR3 protein. The sample lists some 840,000 distinct CDR3 sequences, around 17% occurring once. Germline CDR1 is DFQATT and CDR2 is SNEGSKA (reference sequence). Trimming pared 8 bases from V and 4 bases from J, leaving 20 bases between. The CDR3 contains 14 residues. This clonotype was counted only a few times. Its target is not known. The chain is built from TRBV20-1 and TRBJ1-1; tentatively, D is TRBD1 (5 bases). The sequencing used PBMCs, mostly from graft donor cells, collected 360 days after TCRalphabeta/CD19-depleted stem cell transplant. The sequence came from a male patient aged 10 to 17 who had a stem cell transplant for acute lymphoblastic leukemia, so the T cells may come from the graft donor. CDR3 region: CSHAARVGVTEAFF. The CDR3 nucleotides are TGCAGTCACGCAGCCAGGGTGGGAGTCACTGAAGCTTTCTTT.